This T cell receptor beta chain was captured by sequencing in a study of T cell repertoires in cytomegalovirus infection. Comment on this clonotype: What it binds is not known.

In TCRdb, the reads were re-called with MiXCR into one record per CDR3 protein. This table has 75,000 to 100,000 distinct CDR3 sequences, around half appearing once. V shed 4 bases, J shed 1 base, and the junction held 15 bases outside the gene matches. The CDR3 extends over 19 amino acids. Germline V gene lookup returns CDR1 MNHNS and CDR2 SASEGT. The rearrangement uses TRBV6-1 and TRBJ2-7; 11 nucleotides agree with TRBD2. The sequence derives from a human donor in good health (CMV status not recorded). Some clones in this sample may be carry-over from other donors' samples. This specimen was CD8+ T cells from cultured PBMCs, taken from culture after CMV antigen stimulation. The CDR3 reads CASSVDRVTSGAPSYEQYF. The CDR3, as DNA: TGTGCCAGCAGTGTCGACAGGGTGACTAGCGGGGCACCTTCCTACGAGCAGTACTTC.